Shown below are 28 T cell receptor beta chains from a single sample sequenced in a study of blood T cell repertoires in COVID-19. Libraries were prepared by immunoSEQ multiplex PCR; TCRdb keeps only in-frame clonotypes and omits some of them. This table holds some 300,000 clones, around 89% found once. Sequencing used peripheral blood. The receptors were gathered from a woman younger than 45 who had recovered from COVID-19.

V gene TRBV19 combines with J gene TRBJ2-7, with a tentative D call TRBD1 (6 bases). Germline V gene data show CDR1 as LNHDA and CDR2 as SQIVND (reference sequence). CDR3 length: 15 amino acids. Trimming removed 4 bases at V and 2 bases at J, with 15 bases between. As DNA, the CDR3 is TGTGCCAGTAGTAGTCCACAGGGATTGGCCTACGAGCAGTACTTC. Translated, it gives CASSSPQGLAYEQYF.

CDR3 coding DNA: TGTGCCAGCAGCTTAAGAGGGATTAGGGATCAGCCCCAGCATTTT. The encoded protein is CASSLRGIRDQPQHF. This chain joins TRBV11-2 and TRBJ1-5; D not resolved. Trimming stripped 2 bases from V and 5 bases from J, with 13 bases between. Germline V gives CDR1 SGHAT, CDR2 FQNNGV. The CDR3 spans 15 residues.

The V and J genes are TRBV7-3 and TRBJ2-4; 7 nucleotides agree with TRBD1. The CDR3 runs to 15 residues. The germline CDR1 and CDR2 sequences are SGHTA and FQGTGA. J was trimmed by 9 bases and V by 5 bases; bases with no gene match: 13. The CDR3 nucleotides read TGTGCCAGCAGCCCTGGGACAGTAAGTCAAAGCATTCAGTACTTC. It translates to CASSPGTVSQSIQYF.

The rearrangement uses TRBV15 and TRBJ1-2; perhaps TRBD1 as D (5 bases). V was pared by 0 bases and J by 8 bases, with 10 bases between. CDR3 size: 13 residues. In germline, CDR1 is LNHNV, CDR2 YYDKDF (reference sequence). The CDR3 reads CATSRDGGRGYTF. CDR3 DNA sequence: TGTGCCACCAGCAGAGATGGGGGGAGAGGCTACACCTTC.

The chain couples TRBV27 to TRBJ1-1; a weak D match, TRBD1 (5 bases). Germline CDR1 is MNHEY and CDR2 is SMNVEV (reference sequence). CDR3 length: 14 amino acids. V was pared by 5 bases and J by 3 bases, with 13 bases between. CDR3 protein: CASSKRGLHTEAFF. The CDR3 nucleotides are TGTGCCAGCAGTAAACGGGGGTTGCACACTGAAGCTTTCTTT.

This chain joins TRBV11-3 and TRBJ2-5; perhaps TRBD1 as D (6 bases). Trimming left V 6 bases short and J 1 base short, with 9 bases between. CDR3 length equals 13 residues. CDR1 and CDR2 (germline): SGHNT, YENEEA. The CDR3 DNA reads as TGTGCCAGCAGTAGGGACACCCAAGAGACCCAGTACTTC. Its protein is CASSRDTQETQYF.

The gene calls are TRBV27 and TRBJ1-4, with a tentative D call TRBD1 (6 bases). Germline CDR1 and CDR2: MNHEY and SMNVEV (reference sequence). CDR3 length equals 15 residues. V was clipped by 6 bases and J by 4 bases, with 15 bases between them. The CDR3 sequence: CASSNWRQDNEKLFF. The DNA of the CDR3 is TGTGCCAGCAGCAACTGGAGACAGGATAATGAAAAACTGTTTTTT.

The chain carries TRBV6-5 and TRBJ1-3; D not certain. Germline assignment: CDR1 MNHEY and CDR2 SVGAGI. V lost 7 bases and J lost 0, with 10 bases in between. The CDR3 totals 14 residues. The CDR3 sequence is CASKTQNSGNTIYF. The CDR3, as DNA: TGTGCCAGCAAAACACAGAACTCTGGAAACACCATATATTTT.

V usage is TRBV4-2 and J usage is TRBJ2-7; perhaps TRBD1 as D (5 bases). V shed 2 bases and J shed 3 bases, with 14 bases lying between them. Germline lookup yields CDR1 LGHNA and CDR2 YNFKEQ. CDR3 length: 15 amino acids. The CDR3 DNA follows: TGTGCCAGCAGCCAAAAGGGGAACGATCTCTACGAGCAGTACTTC. It yields the protein CASSQKGNDLYEQYF.

The J gene is TRBJ1-3, the V gene TRBV7-6; D is undetermined. V was clipped by 5 bases and J by 0 bases, with 14 bases between them. Germline assignment: CDR1 SGHVS and CDR2 FNYEAQ. The CDR3 covers 16 residues. The CDR3 spells CASSPIGVTSGNTIYF. CDR3 DNA sequence: TGTGCCAGCAGCCCAATCGGGGTGACCTCTGGAAACACCATATATTTT. The full variable domain, with the rest looked up from reference TRBV7-6 and TRBJ1-3, is GAGVSQSPRYKVTKRGQDVALRCDPISGHVSLYWYRQALGQGPEFLTYFNYEAQQDKSGLPNDRFSAERPEGSISTLTIQRTEQRDSAMYRCASSPIGVTSGNTIYFGEGSWLTVV.

The gene calls are TRBV19 and TRBJ1-4; D ambiguous. Trimming pared 4 bases from V and 3 bases from J, leaving 9 bases between. The CDR3 covers 14 residues. Germline V gives CDR1 LNHDA, CDR2 SQIVND (reference sequence). The DNA for the CDR3 is TGTGCCAGTAGTAGGAGGCAGCCTAATGAAAAACTGTTTTTT. This encodes CASSRRQPNEKLFF.

The CDR3 sequence: CASSAGGPETQYF. The CDR3 DNA is TGCGCCAGCAGCGCGGGGGGGCCAGAGACCCAGTACTTC. The chain joins TRBV5-1 to TRBJ2-5; TRBD2 agrees at 9 bases. Germline trimming cut 4 bases from V and 4 bases from J; bases unmatched to any gene: 2. The CDR3 is 13 residues long. Germline-derived CDR1 and CDR2 are SGHRS and YFSETQ.

The V call is TRBV3-1 (or the pseudogene TRBV3-2), the J call TRBJ2-1; TRBD1 is a possible D gene (6 bases). Trimming removed 4 bases from V and 8 bases from J, with 12 bases in between. This CDR3 is built from 13 residues. CDR1 and CDR2 (germline): LGHDT, YNNKEL (reference sequence). In DNA, the CDR3 is TGTGCCAGCAGCCCCTTAGGGGGAGATGAGCAGTTCTTC. Its protein is CASSPLGGDEQFF.

This clone has just a few counts. V usage is TRBV19 and J usage is TRBJ2-3, with a possible D match to TRBD1 (5 bases). The length of the CDR3 is 15 residues. The ends were cut back, 3 bases at V and 3 bases at J, with 13 bases in the middle. CDR1 and CDR2 from the germline V gene are LNHDA and SQIVND (reference sequence). DNA of the CDR3: TGTGCCAGTAGTATTGGTTCAGGGTGGACAGATACGCAGTATTTT. This codes for CASSIGSGWTDTQYF.

The chain has TRBV27 and TRBJ2-4; possible D gene TRBD1, 5 bases. V lost 2 bases and J 0 bases, leaving 5 bases between the germline ends. Germline lookup yields CDR1 MNHEY and CDR2 SMNVEV (reference sequence). This CDR3 has 14 amino acids. The CDR3 DNA reads TGTGCCAGCAGTTTAAGGGGAGCCAAAAACATTCAGTACTTC. This sequence encodes CASSLRGAKNIQYF.

This clone was seen more than once but under ten times. The rearrangement links TRBV5-1 to TRBJ2-7, with D possibly being TRBD1 (6 bases). CDR1 is SGHRS and CDR2 is YFSETQ in the germline V gene. V was trimmed by 2 bases and J by 2 bases, leaving 11 bases between them. There are 14 residues in the CDR3. CDR3 nucleotides: TGCGCCAGCAGCTTCGGACAGCAAACCTACGAGCAGTACTTC. Protein sequence: CASSFGQQTYEQYF. Using reference TRBV5-1 and TRBJ2-7 for the parts outside the CDR3, the full variable domain is KAGVTQTPRYLIKTRGQQVTLSCSPISGHRSVSWYQQTPGQGLQFLFEYFSETQRNKGNFPGRFSGRQFSNSRSEMNVSTLELGDSALYLCASSFGQQTYEQYFGPGTRLTVT.

This chain's CDR3 is CASSEGAVLTTF. DNA of the CDR3: TGTGCCAGCAGTGAGGGGGCGGTTCTAACCACCTTC. The V and J genes are TRBV6-1 and TRBJ1-2, with D possibly matching TRBD1 (6 bases). The CDR3 extends over 12 amino acids. Germline V lookup: CDR1 MNHNS, CDR2 SASEGT. V lost 3 bases and J lost 13, with 15 bases in between.

This clone has only a few counts. This chain joins TRBV7-2 and TRBJ2-1; no clear D. Trimming shortened V by 1 base and J by 2 bases, and 9 bases separated the two germline ends. The CDR3 covers 15 residues. Germline V lookup: CDR1 SGHTA, CDR2 FQGNSA. CDR3 in DNA: TGTGCCAGCAGCTTAGGAGTCCCCACCTACAATGAGCAGTTCTTC. This gives the protein CASSLGVPTYNEQFF. The variable domain in full, with the rest retrieved from reference TRBV7-2 and TRBJ2-1, is GAGVSQSPSNKVTEKGKDVELRCDPISGHTALYWYRQSLGQGLEFLIYFQGNSAPDKSGLPSDRFSAERTGGSVSTLTIQRTQQEDSAVYLCASSLGVPTYNEQFFGPGTRLTVL.

The V and J genes are TRBV6-2 or TRBV6-3 and TRBJ1-4, with a tentative D call TRBD1 (5 bases). V lost 0 bases and J 0 bases, leaving 8 bases between the germline ends. The CDR3 extends over 16 amino acids. In germline, CDR1 is MNHEY, CDR2 SVGEGT. The chain's CDR3 is CASSYSPRATNEKLFF. CDR3 in DNA: TGTGCCAGCAGTTACTCGCCCAGGGCAACTAATGAAAAACTGTTTTTT.

The V and J genes are TRBV12-3 or TRBV12-4 and TRBJ1-2; D is unclear. Trimming took 8 bases from V and 2 from J, leaving 3 bases between them. The CDR3 spans 10 residues. CDR3 DNA sequence: TGTGCCAGCGGCAACTATGGCTACACCTTC. Translating it yields CASGNYGYTF.

This chain uses TRBV18 with TRBJ2-5; TRBD1 agrees at 9 bases. Germline CDR1 and CDR2: KGHSH and LQKENI. There are 14 residues in the CDR3. Trimming at V came to 4 bases and at J to 5 bases, leaving 5 bases not matched to a gene. The CDR3 DNA reads as TGTGCCAGCTCACTACAGGGGGCAGGGGAGACCCAGTACTTC. This codes for CASSLQGAGETQYF.

The CDR3 nucleotides read TGCAGCGTCCACAGGGGGCCTATTTCCGATACGCAGTATTTT. Protein sequence: CSVHRGPISDTQYF. V gene TRBV29-1 combines with J gene TRBJ2-3; 9 positions match TRBD1. The CDR3 extends over 14 amino acids. The germline CDR1 and CDR2 sequences are SQVTM and ANQGSEA. Losses at the gene ends were 6 bases for V and 6 bases for J; bases not matched to a gene: 10.

This clone has a single count. J is TRBJ1-2 and V is TRBV19; TRBD1 matches 8 bases. The CDR3 runs to 14 residues. CDR1 LNHDA and CDR2 SQIVND come from the germline V gene (reference sequence). V lost 6 bases, J lost 4 bases, and 7 bases stayed unmatched. The DNA for the CDR3 is TGTGCCAGTAGCAAAGGACAGGGCTTCTATGGCTACACCTTC. This sequence encodes CASSKGQGFYGYTF.

V is TRBV6-5 and J is TRBJ2-3, with TRBD2 matching 8 bases. CDR1 and CDR2 from the germline V gene are MNHEY and SVGAGI. The CDR3 totals 14 residues. V lost 5 bases, J lost 3 bases, and 4 bases stayed unmatched. CDR3 sequence reads: CASSNGGDTDTQYF. The CDR3 bases are TGTGCCAGCAGTAACGGGGGGGATACAGATACGCAGTATTTT.

The rearrangement joins TRBV7-2 to TRBJ1-6; D is unclear. The CDR3 length is 12 residues. Germline V lookup: CDR1 SGHTA, CDR2 FQGNSA. Trimming took off 5 bases at V and 13 bases at J, with 12 bases between the two ends. The CDR3 DNA reads TGTGCCAGCAGCCTATCCGAGCCTCCCCTCCACTTT. Its protein is CASSLSEPPLHF.

The chain links TRBV6-5 to TRBJ1-5; 8 bases agree with TRBD1. The CDR3 loop spans 14 amino acids. Trimming took 5 bases from V and 5 from J; bases not matched to a gene: 5. CDR1 is MNHEY, CDR2 SVGAGI, per germline. CDR3 bases: TGTGCCAGCAGTCACGGGACAGGATATCAGCCCCAGCATTTT. Encoded protein: CASSHGTGYQPQHF.

This chain links TRBV4-1 with TRBJ2-1, with TRBD2 identical over 8 bases. The J segment lost 8 bases and the V segment lost 2 bases, leaving 5 bases of the junction unmatched. The CDR3 length is 14 residues. The germline V gene has CDR1 MGHRA and CDR2 YSYEKL. CDR3 sequence: CASSQPGGQYEQFF. For the CDR3, the DNA is TGCGCCAGCAGCCAACCGGGGGGGCAGTATGAGCAGTTCTTC.

CDR3 sequence reads: CASSPSGGTFTDTQYF. The CDR3 nucleotides read TGCGCCAGCAGCCCTAGCGGGGGGACCTTCACAGATACGCAGTATTTT. The chain has TRBV4-1 and TRBJ2-3; 11 positions agree with TRBD2. The CDR3 sequence is 16 residues long. Germline V CDR1 and CDR2: MGHRA, YSYEKL. V was clipped by 4 bases and J by 2 bases; unmatched bases: 5.